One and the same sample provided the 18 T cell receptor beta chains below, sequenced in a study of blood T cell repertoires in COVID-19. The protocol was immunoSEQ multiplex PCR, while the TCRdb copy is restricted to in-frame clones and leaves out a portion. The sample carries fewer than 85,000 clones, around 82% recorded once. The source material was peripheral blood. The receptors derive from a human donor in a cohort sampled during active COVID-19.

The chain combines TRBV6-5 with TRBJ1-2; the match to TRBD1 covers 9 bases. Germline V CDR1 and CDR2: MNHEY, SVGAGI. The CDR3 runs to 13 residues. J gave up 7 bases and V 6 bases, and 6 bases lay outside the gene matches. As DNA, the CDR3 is TGTGCCAGCAGCACACAGGGGGCCCTTGGCTACACCTTC. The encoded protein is CASSTQGALGYTF.

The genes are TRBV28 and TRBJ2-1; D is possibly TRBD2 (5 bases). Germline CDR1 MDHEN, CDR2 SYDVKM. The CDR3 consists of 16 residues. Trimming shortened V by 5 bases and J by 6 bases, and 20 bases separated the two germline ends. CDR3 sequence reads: CASSPRPRRGVNEQFF. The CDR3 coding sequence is TGTGCCAGCAGTCCACGACCGAGACGGGGAGTCAATGAGCAGTTCTTC. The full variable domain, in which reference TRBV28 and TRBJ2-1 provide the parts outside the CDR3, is DVKVTQSSRYLVKRTGEKVFLECVQDMDHENMFWYRQDPGLGLRLIYFSYDVKMKEKGDIPEGYSVSREKKERFSLILESASTNQTSMYLCASSPRPRRGVNEQFFGPGTRLTVL.

In nucleotides, the CDR3 is TGTGCCAGCCGTCCGGGACAGGGGCTTTACGAGCAGTACTTC. This translates into CASRPGQGLYEQYF. The chain has TRBV5-6 and TRBJ2-7, with 10 positions matching TRBD1. The CDR3 is 14 amino acids. The J segment lost 4 bases and the V segment lost 7 bases, leaving 8 bases of the junction unmatched. The germline V gene encodes CDR1 SGHDT and CDR2 YYEEEE.

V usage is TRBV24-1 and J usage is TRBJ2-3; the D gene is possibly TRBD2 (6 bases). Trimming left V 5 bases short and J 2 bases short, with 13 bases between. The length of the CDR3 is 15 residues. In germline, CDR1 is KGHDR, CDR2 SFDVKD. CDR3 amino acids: CATSGGTGYTDTQYF. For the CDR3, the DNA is TGTGCCACCAGTGGAGGGACTGGGTACACAGATACGCAGTATTTT.

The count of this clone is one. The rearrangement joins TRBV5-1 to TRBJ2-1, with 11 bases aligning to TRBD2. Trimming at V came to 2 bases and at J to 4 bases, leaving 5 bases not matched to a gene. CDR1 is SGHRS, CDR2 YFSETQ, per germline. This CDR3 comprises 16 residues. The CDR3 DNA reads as TGCGCCAGCAGCTTACGGACTAGCGGGCCATACAATGAGCAGTTCTTC. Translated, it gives CASSLRTSGPYNEQFF.

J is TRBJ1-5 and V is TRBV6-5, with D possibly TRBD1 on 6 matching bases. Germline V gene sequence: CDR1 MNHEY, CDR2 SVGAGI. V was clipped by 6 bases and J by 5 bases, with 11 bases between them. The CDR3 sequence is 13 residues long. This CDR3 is CASSRGGDQPQHF. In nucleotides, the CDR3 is TGTGCCAGCAGCAGGGGTGGGGATCAGCCCCAGCATTTT.

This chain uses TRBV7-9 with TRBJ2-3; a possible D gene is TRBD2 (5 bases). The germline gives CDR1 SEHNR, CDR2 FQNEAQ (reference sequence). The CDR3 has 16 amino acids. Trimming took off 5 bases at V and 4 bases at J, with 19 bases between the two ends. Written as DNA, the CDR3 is TGTGCCAGCAGCGACACTAGGCCCCTCATCCCAGATACGCAGTATTTT. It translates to CASSDTRPLIPDTQYF.

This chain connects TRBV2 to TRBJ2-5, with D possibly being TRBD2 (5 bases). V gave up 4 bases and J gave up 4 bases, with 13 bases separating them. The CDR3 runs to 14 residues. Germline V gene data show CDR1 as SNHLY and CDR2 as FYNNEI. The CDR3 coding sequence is TGTGCCAGCAGTGTCTTTCGGGGAAGAGAGACCCAGTACTTC. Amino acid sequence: CASSVFRGRETQYF.

For the CDR3, the DNA is TGTGCCAGCAGAAGACAGGGGAGGGAGCAGTACTTC. This codes for CASRRQGREQYF. This chain uses TRBV2 with TRBJ2-7, with TRBD1 matching 8 bases. The CDR3 spans 12 residues. Germline CDR1 and CDR2: SNHLY and FYNNEI. The V gene end was trimmed by 6 bases and the J gene end by 7 bases; junction bases not matched to a gene: 5. Combining the CDR3 with reference TRBV2 and TRBJ2-7 gives the whole variable domain EPEVTQTPSHQVTQMGQEVILRCVPISNHLYFYWYRQILGQKVEFLVSFYNNEISEKSEIFDDQFSVERPDGSNFTLKIRSTKLEDSAMYFCASRRQGREQYFGPGTRLTVT.

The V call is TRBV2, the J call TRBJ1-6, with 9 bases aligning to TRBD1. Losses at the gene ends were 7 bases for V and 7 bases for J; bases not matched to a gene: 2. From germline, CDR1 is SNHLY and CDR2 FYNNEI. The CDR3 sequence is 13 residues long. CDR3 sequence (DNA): TGTGCCAGCAATGGACAGGGGAATTCACCCCTCCACTTT. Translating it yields CASNGQGNSPLHF.

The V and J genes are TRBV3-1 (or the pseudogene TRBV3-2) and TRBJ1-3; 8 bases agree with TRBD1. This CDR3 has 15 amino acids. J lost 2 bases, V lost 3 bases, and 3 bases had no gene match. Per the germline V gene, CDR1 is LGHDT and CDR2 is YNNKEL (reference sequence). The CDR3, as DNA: TGTGCCAGCAGCCAGACAGGGGCCCCTGGAAACACCATATATTTT. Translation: CASSQTGAPGNTIYF.

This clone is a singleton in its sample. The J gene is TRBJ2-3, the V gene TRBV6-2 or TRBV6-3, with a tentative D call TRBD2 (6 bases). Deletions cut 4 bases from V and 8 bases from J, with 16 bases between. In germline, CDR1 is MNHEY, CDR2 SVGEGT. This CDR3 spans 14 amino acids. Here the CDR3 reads CASSWGRAGSTQYF. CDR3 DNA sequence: TGTGCCAGCAGTTGGGGTAGGGCGGGGAGTACGCAGTATTTT.

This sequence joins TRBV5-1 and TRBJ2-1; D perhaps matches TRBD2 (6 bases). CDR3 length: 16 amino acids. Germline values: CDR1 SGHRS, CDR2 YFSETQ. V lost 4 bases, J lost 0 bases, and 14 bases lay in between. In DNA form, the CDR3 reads TGCGCCAGCAGCCCCGGGGCGGGGAGCTCCTACAATGAGCAGTTCTTC. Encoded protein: CASSPGAGSSYNEQFF.

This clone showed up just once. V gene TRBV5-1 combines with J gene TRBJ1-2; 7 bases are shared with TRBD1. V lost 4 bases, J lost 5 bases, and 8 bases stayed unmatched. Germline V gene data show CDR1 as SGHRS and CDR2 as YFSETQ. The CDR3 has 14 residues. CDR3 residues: CASSPWDSTYGYTF. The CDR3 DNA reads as TGCGCCAGCAGCCCATGGGACAGCACTTATGGCTACACCTTC.

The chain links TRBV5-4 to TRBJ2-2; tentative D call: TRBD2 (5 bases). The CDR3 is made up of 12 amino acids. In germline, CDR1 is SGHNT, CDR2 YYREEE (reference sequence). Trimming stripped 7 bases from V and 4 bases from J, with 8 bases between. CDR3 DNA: TGTGCCAGCGGAGGCGCCACCGGGGAGCTGTTTTTT. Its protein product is CASGGATGELFF.

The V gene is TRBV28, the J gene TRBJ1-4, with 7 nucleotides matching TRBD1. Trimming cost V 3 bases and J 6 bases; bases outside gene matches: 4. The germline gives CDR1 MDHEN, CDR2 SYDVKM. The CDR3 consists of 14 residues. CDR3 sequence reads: CASSLVRGDEKLFF. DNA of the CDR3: TGTGCCAGCAGTTTGGTCAGGGGGGATGAAAAACTGTTTTTT.

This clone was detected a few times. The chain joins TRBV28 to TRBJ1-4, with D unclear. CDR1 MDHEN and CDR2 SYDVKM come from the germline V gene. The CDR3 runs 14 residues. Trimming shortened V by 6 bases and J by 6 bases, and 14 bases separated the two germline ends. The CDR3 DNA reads TGTGCCAGCAGCCCTAGCGGCATTGATGAAAAACTGTTTTTT. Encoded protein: CASSPSGIDEKLFF.

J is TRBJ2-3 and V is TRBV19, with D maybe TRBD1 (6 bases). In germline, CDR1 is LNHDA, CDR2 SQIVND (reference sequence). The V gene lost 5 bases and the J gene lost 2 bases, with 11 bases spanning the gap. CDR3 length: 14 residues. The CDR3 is CASSPGTFTDTQYF. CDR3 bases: TGTGCCAGTAGTCCCGGGACATTCACAGATACGCAGTATTTT.